What follows is one TCR beta chain and its context. Its antigen is unknown. The sample is drawn from a study of shared clonotypes between healthy human individuals. Study conclusions and caveats: Naive subsets tended to show greater estimated richness than memory subsets. Generation probability values for non-shared clonotypes were lower than those for clonotypes shared by all four donors. Among donors, the sharing of clonotypes was expected to be influenced by sequencing depth. Naive CD4 clonotypes were shared across a handful of donors at around 5.4%.

Here immunoSEQ multiplex PCR was the method, and the copy in TCRdb shows in-frame clones only, minus some. The sample includes around 2,000,000 clones, more than 85% of them seen just once. The CDR3 extends over 17 amino acids. Germline-derived CDR1 and CDR2 are SGHTA and FQGNSA. V dropped 5 bases and J dropped 2; count of bases not matched to a gene: 5. Naive CD8 cells, CD45RO-negative and positively selected for CCR7, excluded terminally differentiated effector memory CD45RA+ cells. The chain carries TRBV7-2 and TRBJ2-1; TRBD2 aligns across 14 bases. Sequenced sample: naive CD8+ T cells from PBMCs. The TCR sequence derives from a man between 18 and 35 years old in good health. Some clones in this sample may be carry-over from other donors' samples. The CDR3 DNA reads as TGTGCCAGCAGCGCCCGACTAGCGGGAGGGCCCTACAATGAGCAGTTCTTC. Translated: CASSARLAGGPYNEQFF.